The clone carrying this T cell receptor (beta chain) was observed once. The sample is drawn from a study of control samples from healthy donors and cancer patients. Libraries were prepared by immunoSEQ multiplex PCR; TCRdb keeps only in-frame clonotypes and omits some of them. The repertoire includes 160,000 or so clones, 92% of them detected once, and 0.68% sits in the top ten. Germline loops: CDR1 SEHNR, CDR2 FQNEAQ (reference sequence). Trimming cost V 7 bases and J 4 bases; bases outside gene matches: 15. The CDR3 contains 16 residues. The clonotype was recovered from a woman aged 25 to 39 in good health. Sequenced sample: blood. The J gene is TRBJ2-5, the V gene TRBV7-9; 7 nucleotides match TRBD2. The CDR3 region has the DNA TGTGCCAGCAACGTGGTGGCCCTAGCGGTAGGAGAGACCCAGTACTTC. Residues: CASNVVALAVGETQYF.